These T cell receptor beta chains were read from a single sample in a study of vaccination effects on CD4 cells after COVID-19. These receptors' targets are unknown. Generated by immunoSEQ multiplex PCR, the TCRdb table keeps only in-frame clones and is missing some. The data show tens of thousands of clones, approximately 82% seen once. The sequencing used CD4+ T cells from PBMCs cultured without peptide, collected after COVID-19 vaccination. These receptors all come from a human donor who had a prior SARS-CoV-2 infection. Both conserved end residues are part of each CDR3. Each record gives: V gene, D gene, clone size, J gene, CDR3 DNA, CDR3 protein. The D gene is left open where the match is weak. Clone size appears in some rows only: once, few, many, or a class for an expanded clone.

V: TRBV5-4; D: NA; size: NA; J: TRBJ2-5; DNA: TGTGCCAGCAGCTCCACGGGTGGGACCCAGTACTTC; CDR3: CASSSTGGTQYF
V: TRBV28; D: NA; size: NA; J: TRBJ1-3; DNA: TGTGCCAGCAATACAGGAAACACCATATATTTT; CDR3: CASNTGNTIYF
V: TRBV9; D: TRBD1; size: NA; J: TRBJ2-3; DNA: TGTGCCAGCAGCTTCACCCCGGCAGGGGGCGCAGATACGCAGTATTTT; CDR3: CASSFTPAGGADTQYF
V: TRBV4-2; D: NA; size: few; J: TRBJ1-2; DNA: TGTGCCAGCAGCCAAGATAGTGGTCCGGTCAGCCGACTGTTCTACTATGGCTACACCTTC; CDR3: CASSQDSGPVSRLFYYGYTF
V: TRBV7-2; D: TRBD2; size: NA; J: TRBJ2-7; DNA: TGTGCCAGCAGCTTACCTAGCGGGGGGGCCGAGCAGTACTTC; CDR3: CASSLPSGGAEQYF
V: TRBV7-9; D: TRBD1; size: NA; J: TRBJ1-1; DNA: TGTGCCAGCAGCTTTCAGGAGGGGGCGCGCACTGAAGCTTTCTTT; CDR3: CASSFQEGARTEAFF
V: TRBV3-1/TRBV3-2; D: NA; size: NA; J: TRBJ2-5; DNA: TGTGCCAGCAGCCAACGGGCAGGGGAAGAGACCCAGTACTTC; CDR3: CASSQRAGEETQYF
V: TRBV2; D: TRBD1; size: few; J: TRBJ2-7; DNA: TGTGCCAGCGGGGGACAGGGACCGTACTTC; CDR3: CASGGQGPYF
V: TRBV6-5; D: NA; size: NA; J: TRBJ1-1; DNA: TGTGCCAGCACCCCTGGGGAGGACCGCTACACTGAAGCTTTCTTT; CDR3: CASTPGEDRYTEAFF
V: TRBV5-5; D: NA; size: NA; J: TRBJ1-1; DNA: TGTGCCAGCAGCCCGGACGGAGCCACTGAAGCTTTCTTT; CDR3: CASSPDGATEAFF
V: TRBV24-1; D: NA; size: NA; J: TRBJ2-7; DNA: TGTGCCACCAGTGATAGGAAGGACCCTGGGCGGACGGAGCAGTACTTC; CDR3: CATSDRKDPGRTEQYF
V: TRBV10-2; D: NA; size: few; J: TRBJ1-3; DNA: TGCGCCAGCAGTGTAACCCACAACCCTGGAAACACCATATATTTT; CDR3: CASSVTHNPGNTIYF
V: TRBV5-1; D: NA; size: few; J: TRBJ2-3; DNA: TGCGCCAGCAGTCAGGGAACTAGCACAGATACGCAGTATTTT; CDR3: CASSQGTSTDTQYF
V: TRBV12-3/TRBV12-4; D: NA; size: once; J: TRBJ2-7; DNA: TGTGCCAGCAGTTATCTAGCTTACGAGCAGTACTTC; CDR3: CASSYLAYEQYF
V: TRBV18; D: TRBD2; size: once; J: TRBJ2-1; DNA: TGTGCCAGCTCCCCACTAGCGGGAGTAGACAATGAGCAGTTCTTC; CDR3: CASSPLAGVDNEQFF
V: TRBV2; D: NA; size: NA; J: TRBJ1-1; DNA: TGTGCCAGCAGTGAGCGGGGGTTCCCTGAAGCTTTCTTT; CDR3: CASSERGFPEAFF
V: TRBV4-1; D: TRBD1; size: NA; J: TRBJ2-5; DNA: TGCGCCAGCAGCCGTACAGGGGTCGAGACCCAGTACTTC; CDR3: CASSRTGVETQYF
V: TRBV6-5; D: NA; size: once; J: TRBJ1-2; DNA: TGTGCCACGCAGGGATTCGGCTATGGCTACACCTTC; CDR3: CATQGFGYGYTF